Reported below is one T cell receptor (beta chain). From germline, CDR1 is MNHEY and CDR2 SMNVEV (reference sequence). This CDR3 region has 12 residues. Between the trimmed V and J ends, which lost 5 bases and 6 bases, there was a span of 11 bases. This specimen belongs to a study of blood T cell repertoires in COVID-19. Participants were aged 18 to 89 years from approximately 25 US areas. TCRdb's copy holds only in-frame clones and misses some; the assay was immunoSEQ multiplex PCR. The sample lists approximately 310,000 clones; 70% to 90% were seen once. The J gene is TRBJ2-7, the V gene TRBV27; D remains unclear. Sequencing input: PBMCs or T cells enriched from blood (not recorded which). The receptor comes from a man aged 25 to 40 who had recovered from COVID-19. This CDR3 reads CASSKNRVEQYF. CDR3 DNA sequence: TGTGCCAGCAGTAAAAACCGGGTCGAGCAGTACTTC.